The rows below give T cell receptor beta chains drawn from one sample of a study of patients and donors after allogeneic stem cell transplantation. TCRdb re-called the RT-PCR reads with MiXCR, one entry per CDR3 protein. The data hold over 200,000 distinct CDR3 sequences, with 38% observed a single time. Material: blood, either unsorted or a sorted T cell fraction (not recorded which). These receptors came from a human donor who was either an allogeneic HSCT recipient or a stem cell or donor lymphocyte infusion donor (not recorded which). It is not recorded whose cells these are; they may come from a transplant donor. CDR3s include the opening cysteine and the closing phenylalanine or tryptophan.

j_call cdr3_length v_call cdr3_aa
TRBJ1-1 16 TRBV25-1 CASRGRVDGGNTEAFF
TRBJ1-1 13 TRBV10-2 CASSDSMNTEAFF
TRBJ1-1 12 TRBV4-3 CASRDGGSEAFF
TRBJ2-7 13 TRBV6-5 CASSYSGAYEQYF
TRBJ1-1 14 TRBV5-1 CASRMALQSGEAFF
TRBJ1-3 15 TRBV5-1 CASSLGPNSGNTIYF
TRBJ1-6 17 TRBV20-1 CSARATGESSYNSPLHF
TRBJ1-1 11 TRBV2 CASIPRSEAFF
TRBJ1-3 16 TRBV3-1 CASSPPTGHSGNTIYF
TRBJ2-5 15 TRBV7-9 CASTPYPSVRETQYF
TRBJ1-1 11 TRBV6-2/TRBV6-3 CASSRQLEAFF
TRBJ2-3 15 TRBV5-5 CASSLRALGTDTQYF
TRBJ2-7 15 TRBV20-1 CSATKPDRRTYEQYF
TRBJ2-3 14 TRBV27 CASSDPSQGYTQYF
TRBJ2-6 15 TRBV27 CASSSSGTGANVLTF
TRBJ2-5 15 TRBV11-1 CASSQAGVIQETQYF
TRBJ2-7 18 TRBV12-3/TRBV12-4 CASSFGLAGALSSYEQYF
TRBJ1-5 15 TRBV6-2/TRBV6-3 CASSPRTGPYQPQHF
TRBJ2-2 17 TRBV5-5 CASSLRLAGTNTGELFF
TRBJ1-2 15 TRBV28 CASSLRQGGIYGYTF
TRBJ1-5 12 TRBV7-9 CASSSDWEPQHF
TRBJ1-5 13 TRBV20-1 CSAPGGGRQPQHF
TRBJ1-1 14 TRBV7-9 CASSREWGDTEAFF
TRBJ1-2 16 TRBV6-5 CASSYSTLDKNYGYTF
TRBJ1-2 15 TRBV15 CATSRARGPFYGYTF
TRBJ1-3 14 TRBV12-3/TRBV12-4 CASSLSLSGNTIYF
TRBJ2-5 15 TRBV6-5 CASSYSPTRQETQYF
TRBJ2-2 17 TRBV12-3/TRBV12-4 CASSLAPGQSNTGELFF
TRBJ1-1 15 TRBV30 CAWSPPGQGNTEAFF
TRBJ1-5 13 TRBV20-1 CSASYPGSQPQHF
TRBJ1-5 14 TRBV5-6 CASSRGGARQPQHF
TRBJ2-1 15 TRBV5-5 CASSLVLAGGHEQFF
TRBJ2-5 13 TRBV18 CASSYGREETQYF
TRBJ2-1 14 TRBV7-6 CASSPRILYNEQFF
TRBJ2-3 16 TRBV13 CASSLGGAYSTDTQYF
TRBJ2-7 11 TRBV20-1 CSATRDYEQYF
TRBJ1-2 14 TRBV9 CASSALDRVDGYTF
TRBJ1-2 18 TRBV10-3 CAISDVWAGTNEGYGYTF
TRBJ1-5 15 TRBV5-1 CASSLVGGLNQPQHF
TRBJ1-4 16 TRBV15 CATSQSPGGGHEKLFF
TRBJ2-4 16 TRBV7-9 CASSPAGQGTKNIQYF
TRBJ2-7 12 TRBV5-1 CASSLGRDEQYF
TRBJ2-7 15 TRBV9 CASSVYRGISYEQYF
TRBJ2-2 12 TRBV20-1 CSARKAGGELFF
TRBJ2-5 13 TRBV29-1 CSVGLRGWETQYF
TRBJ2-4 15 TRBV15 CATGPDTNTPPIQYF
TRBJ2-5 15 TRBV7-9 CASSATGVFQETQYF
TRBJ2-7 14 TRBV18 CASSLASGGGEQYF
TRBJ1-1 14 TRBV5-1 CASSFGTGKTEAFF
TRBJ1-5 13 TRBV5-1 CASSKGIDQPQHF
TRBJ2-7 15 TRBV7-7 CASSSSPAKVYEQYF